One and the same sample provided the 2 T cell receptor beta chains below, sequenced in a study of STAT5B mutations in CD4+ large granular lymphocyte leukemia. Using immunoSEQ multiplex PCR, the repertoire was profiled, and TCRdb retains in-frame clones only, with some absent. The sample yields roughly 40,000 clones, approximately 86% seen once. The sample comprised CD4+ T cells from blood buffy coats. These receptors all come from a human donor in good health.

The CDR3 loop is CASSVGQTGAREQFF. In DNA form, the CDR3 reads TGTGCCAGCAGCGTTGGCCAAACGGGGGCTCGTGAGCAGTTCTTC. The chain has TRBV5-8 and TRBJ2-1; tentatively, D is TRBD1 or TRBD2 (6 bases each). Germline CDR1 SGHTS, CDR2 YDEGEE. The CDR3 has 15 amino acids. Deletions cut 4 bases from V and 9 bases from J, with 20 bases between.

V usage is TRBV29-1 and J usage is TRBJ1-2; no clear D gene. CDR3 size: 13 residues. Per germline, CDR1 SQVTM and CDR2 ANQGSEA. V was shortened by 4 bases and J by 2 bases, with 11 bases between the two germline ends. Here the CDR3 reads CSVVFGNNYGYTF. CDR3 sequence (DNA): TGCAGCGTTGTCTTCGGGAACAACTATGGCTACACCTTC.